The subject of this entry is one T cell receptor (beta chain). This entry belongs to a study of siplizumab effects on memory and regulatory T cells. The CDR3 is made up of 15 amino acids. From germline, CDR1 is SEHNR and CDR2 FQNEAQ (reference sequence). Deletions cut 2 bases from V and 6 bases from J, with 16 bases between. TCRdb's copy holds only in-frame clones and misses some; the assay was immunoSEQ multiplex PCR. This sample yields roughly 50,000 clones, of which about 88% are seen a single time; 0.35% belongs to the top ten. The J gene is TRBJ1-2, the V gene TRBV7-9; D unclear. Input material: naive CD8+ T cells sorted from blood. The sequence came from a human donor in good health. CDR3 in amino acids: CASSLRAVSRDGYTF. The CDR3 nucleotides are TGTGCCAGCAGCTTAAGGGCAGTATCCCGGGATGGCTACACCTTC.